A selection of T cell receptor beta chains follows, all from one sample in a study of T-cell reconstitution after alpha-beta-depleted transplantation in children. One entry per CDR3 protein results from TCRdb running MiXCR on the PCR reads. This table has 450,000 to 600,000 distinct CDR3 sequences, 10% to 15% appearing once. The material was PBMCs, mostly from graft donor cells, obtained 360 days after TCRalphabeta/CD19-depleted stem cell transplant. Receptor source: a male patient younger than 18 who had a stem cell transplant for acute myeloid leukemia, so the T cells may come from the graft donor. The CDR3 runs from the conserved cysteine through the conserved F or W. A D gene is named only where the DNA matches it firmly. Clone size is shown for a subset of rows, as once, few, many or a class of expanded clone.

j_gene | v_gene | d_gene | abundance | CDR3nt | CDR3aa
TRBJ1-1 | TRBV28 | TRBD1 | - | TGTGCCAGCAGTCTCGGACAGGGTGGTGAAGCTTTCTTT | CASSLGQGGEAFF
TRBJ2-1 | TRBV24-1 | - | - | TGTGCCACCAGTGAACGAAACGAGCAGTTCTTC | CATSERNEQFF
TRBJ2-3 | TRBV27 | TRBD2 | - | TGTGCCAGCAGGGGGACTAGCGGGGCGGGGGTTAGCACAGATACGCAGTATTTT | CASRGTSGAGVSTDTQYF
TRBJ2-7 | TRBV7-9 | - | many | TGTGCCAGCAGCCGGGTATGGGGCTCCTACGAGCAGTACTTC | CASSRVWGSYEQYF
TRBJ2-6 | TRBV7-3 | TRBD1 | - | TGTGCCAGCAGCTCCTCCCTTGGGACAGAGGTCTCTGGGGCCAACGTCCTGACTTTC | CASSSSLGTEVSGANVLTF
TRBJ2-1 | TRBV28 | TRBD2 | - | TGTGCCAGCAGTCACCCCCGGGCTCCGGGAGGGCTCAATGAGCAGTTCTTC | CASSHPRAPGGLNEQFF
TRBJ2-7 | TRBV15 | - | - | TGTGCCACCAGCAGATCAAGAGGGTCCCCTAGGGTCGCCTACGAGCAGTACTTC | CATSRSRGSPRVAYEQYF
TRBJ2-5 | TRBV28 | TRBD2 | few | TGTGCCAGCAGTTTAGGCACTAGCGGCCTCCAAGAGACCCAGTACTTC | CASSLGTSGLQETQYF
TRBJ2-1 | TRBV5-5 | TRBD2 | many | TGTGCCAGCAGCTTGGAACTAGCGGGAGTCCCCGAGCAGTTCTTC | CASSLELAGVPEQFF
TRBJ2-7 | TRBV20-1 | TRBD2 | - | TGCAGTGCTAACCGGCCGGCAAGCGGGAGCTCCTACGAGCAGTACTTC | CSANRPASGSSYEQYF
TRBJ2-6 | TRBV20-1 | - | many | TGCAGTGCTAGAGGAGGGGCCAACGTCCTGACTTTC | CSARGGANVLTF
TRBJ2-7 | TRBV5-6 | TRBD2 | - | TGTGCCAGCAGCGGTAGCGGGAGGGCCTCGGTGGAGCAGTACTTC | CASSGSGRASVEQYF
TRBJ1-5 | TRBV7-2 | - | - | TGTGCCAGCAGCTTTAGGTTCGGCAATCAGCCCCAGCATTTT | CASSFRFGNQPQHF
TRBJ2-3 | TRBV7-7 | - | - | TGTGCTAGCACCGCCCCTCAGGGGGGAGGCGGCACAGATACGCAGTATTTT | CASTAPQGGGGTDTQYF
TRBJ2-4 | TRBV24-1 | - | few | TGTGCCACCAGTGAGCCCTCTGGGGATGGCAAAAACATTCAGTACTTC | CATSEPSGDGKNIQYF
TRBJ2-5 | TRBV18 | TRBD1 | - | TGTGCCAGCTCATCAAACAGGGGGGAGACCCAGTACTTC | CASSSNRGETQYF
TRBJ2-6 | TRBV28 | - | - | TGTGCCAGCGATCCTTCTCGTAGGCTTCCCTCTGGGGCCAACGTCCTGACTTTC | CASDPSRRLPSGANVLTF
TRBJ2-2 | TRBV30 | - | - | TGTGCCTGGACCATCAACACCGGGGAGCTGTTTTTT | CAWTINTGELFF
TRBJ2-1 | TRBV7-2 | TRBD2 | many | TGTGCCAGCAGCCAACCCAGACTAGCGGGGTTTCACAATGAGCAGTTCTTC | CASSQPRLAGFHNEQFF
TRBJ2-7 | TRBV7-3 | TRBD1 | - | TGTGCCAGCAGCCGCACCGGGACAGGGGGCTACGAGCAGTACTTC | CASSRTGTGGYEQYF
TRBJ2-7 | TRBV6-2/TRBV6-3 | - | once | TGTGCCAGCAGCCGCACCCTCGGACAGACGCACTACGAGCAGTACTTC | CASSRTLGQTHYEQYF
TRBJ1-4 | TRBV9 | - | few | TGTGCCAGCAGCTGGAAGGCTATGGGTGAAAAACTGTTTTTT | CASSWKAMGEKLFF
TRBJ2-4 | TRBV24-1 | - | - | TGTGCCACCATTATCTGGCGGTCTCTAGCCAAAAACATTCAGTACTTC | CATIIWRSLAKNIQYF
TRBJ2-1 | TRBV9 | - | - | TGTGCCAGCAGCGTGGTTGGTTCAGGATCTAATGAGCAGTTCTTC | CASSVVGSGSNEQFF
TRBJ2-1 | TRBV3-1 | - | many | TGTGCCAGCAGCCAAGATGTCGCCCGATTC | CASSQDVARF
TRBJ2-1 | TRBV29-1 | TRBD2 | few | TGCAGCGTTGAGGGGACTAGCGGGAGGGCCTGGCCTGAGCAGTTCTTC | CSVEGTSGRAWPEQFF
TRBJ2-2 | TRBV5-6 | - | - | TGTGCCAGCAGACCCTTAAACGGGGCCGGGGAGCTGTTTTTT | CASRPLNGAGELFF
TRBJ2-3 | TRBV28 | - | - | TGTGCCAGCAGTCCACAGGGAGAGATCGCAGATACGCAGTATTTT | CASSPQGEIADTQYF
TRBJ2-1 | TRBV20-1 | - | many | TGCAGTGCTAGAGATCAGGGGAATGAGCAGTTCTTC | CSARDQGNEQFF
TRBJ1-5 | TRBV6-2/TRBV6-3 | TRBD1 | - | TGTGCCAGCACCCCGACAGGGCGGAATCAGCCCCAGCATTTT | CASTPTGRNQPQHF
TRBJ2-7 | TRBV7-9 | - | - | TGTGCCAGCAGCTTAGGGGAAAACAGACTTGCCTACGAGCAGTACTTC | CASSLGENRLAYEQYF
TRBJ2-3 | TRBV29-1 | - | - | TGCAGCGTTGAAGGGAGAACCACAGATACGCAGTATTTT | CSVEGRTTDTQYF
TRBJ2-5 | TRBV28 | - | few | TGTGCCAGCAGTTTGGTTGGGGGCGAAGAGACCCAGTACTTC | CASSLVGGEETQYF
TRBJ2-2 | TRBV28 | TRBD1 | few | TGTGCCAGCAGACGGACAGGGGGATACACCGGGGAGCTGTTTTTT | CASRRTGGYTGELFF
TRBJ2-1 | TRBV3-1 | TRBD2 | - | TGTGCCAGCAGCACCCTAGGACTAGCGCCCTACAATGAGCAGTTCTTC | CASSTLGLAPYNEQFF
TRBJ2-5 | TRBV6-2/TRBV6-3 | TRBD1 | - | TGTGCCAGCAGTTATCCCGGGACAGTAAACCAAGAGACCCAGTACTTC | CASSYPGTVNQETQYF
TRBJ2-7 | TRBV20-1 | - | - | TGCAGTGCTAGAGACCCCTCGGTCTACTACGAGCAGTACTTC | CSARDPSVYYEQYF
TRBJ2-7 | TRBV9 | - | few | TGTGCCAGCAGCGAAGGGGGAGTGGGATACGAGCAGTACTTC | CASSEGGVGYEQYF
TRBJ1-1 | TRBV2 | - | - | TGTACCAGCAGCCCGGGAGTTCAGGGGTTGGGCGGCACTGAAGCTTTCTTT | CTSSPGVQGLGGTEAFF
TRBJ2-1 | TRBV4-3 | TRBD2 | many | TGCGCCAGCAGCCAAGAAGAGAGGACTAGCGGGAAACTCAATGAGCAGTTCTTC | CASSQEERTSGKLNEQFF